The rows below give T cell receptor beta chains drawn from one sample of a study of blood T cell repertoires in COVID-19. Sequencing used immunoSEQ multiplex PCR; TCRdb keeps in-frame clones, though not all of them. In the table there are about 210,000 clones, approximately 80% of which are singletons. The sequenced sample was peripheral blood. These receptors all stem from an elderly woman with COVID-19, enrolled during active disease. CDR3s include the opening cysteine and the closing phenylalanine or tryptophan. D genes are given only for firm matches. Clone size appears in some rows only: once, few, many, or a class for an expanded clone.

v_gene: TRBV7-3
d_gene: TRBD1
abundance: -
j_gene: TRBJ1-1
CDR3aa: CASSQTGDGTEAFF
CDR3nt: TGTGCCAGCAGCCAGACAGGGGACGGCACTGAAGCTTTCTTT

v_gene: TRBV28
d_gene: TRBD1
abundance: -
j_gene: TRBJ2-1
CDR3aa: CASSPGQGKYGQFF
CDR3nt: TGTGCCAGCAGTCCGGGACAGGGAAAGTATGGGCAGTTCTTC

v_gene: TRBV12-3/TRBV12-4
d_gene: -
abundance: -
j_gene: TRBJ1-2
CDR3aa: CASTFNLGLGYTF
CDR3nt: TGTGCCAGCACCTTTAACTTGGGGCTTGGCTACACCTTC

v_gene: TRBV4-2
d_gene: -
abundance: -
j_gene: TRBJ1-2
CDR3aa: CASSQDRVANYGYTF
CDR3nt: TGTGCCAGCAGCCAAGACAGGGTGGCGAACTATGGCTACACCTTC

v_gene: TRBV11-2
d_gene: -
abundance: -
j_gene: TRBJ2-2
CDR3aa: CASSLIGTGELFF
CDR3nt: TGTGCCAGCAGCTTAATCGGCACCGGGGAGCTGTTTTTT

v_gene: TRBV11-2
d_gene: -
abundance: once
j_gene: TRBJ1-1
CDR3aa: CASSLAMRALNTEAFF
CDR3nt: TGTGCCAGCAGCTTGGCGATGCGGGCCCTGAACACTGAAGCTTTCTTT

v_gene: TRBV9
d_gene: -
abundance: -
j_gene: TRBJ2-5
CDR3aa: CASSARSRSQETQYF
CDR3nt: TGTGCCAGCAGCGCCCGGTCTAGATCCCAAGAGACCCAGTACTTC

v_gene: TRBV6-1
d_gene: -
abundance: -
j_gene: TRBJ1-6
CDR3aa: CASSEWPNSPLHF
CDR3nt: TGTGCCAGCAGTGAGTGGCCGAATTCACCCCTCCACTTT

v_gene: TRBV2
d_gene: -
abundance: -
j_gene: TRBJ1-3
CDR3aa: CASSEGSSGNTIYF
CDR3nt: TGTGCCAGCAGTGAGGGGAGCTCTGGAAACACCATATATTTT

v_gene: TRBV30
d_gene: -
abundance: -
j_gene: TRBJ1-2
CDR3aa: CAPIPTFNHQGFGYTF
CDR3nt: TGTGCGCCTATCCCAACCTTTAATCACCAGGGTTTTGGCTACACCTTC

v_gene: TRBV24-1
d_gene: TRBD2
abundance: -
j_gene: TRBJ2-3
CDR3aa: CATSVTSDTQYF
CDR3nt: TGTGCCACCAGCGTGACTAGCGATACGCAGTATTTT

v_gene: TRBV7-3
d_gene: TRBD1
abundance: -
j_gene: TRBJ2-2
CDR3aa: CASSPRNSGQGDTGELFF
CDR3nt: TGTGCCAGCAGCCCACGGAATTCGGGACAGGGGGACACCGGGGAGCTGTTTTTT